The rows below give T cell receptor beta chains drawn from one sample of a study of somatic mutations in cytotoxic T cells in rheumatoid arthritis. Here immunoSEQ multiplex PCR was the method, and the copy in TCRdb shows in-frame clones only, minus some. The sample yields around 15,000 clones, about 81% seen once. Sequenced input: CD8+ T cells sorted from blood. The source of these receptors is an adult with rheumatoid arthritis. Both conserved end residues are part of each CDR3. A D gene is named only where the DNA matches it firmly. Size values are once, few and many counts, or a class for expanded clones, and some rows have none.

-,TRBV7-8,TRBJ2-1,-,TGTGCCAGCAGCTTAGGGACCGCCTACAATGAGCAGTTCTTC,CASSLGTAYNEQFF
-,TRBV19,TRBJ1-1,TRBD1,TGTGCCAGTAGTTTTACAGGGGTTTACACTGAAGCTTTCTTT,CASSFTGVYTEAFF
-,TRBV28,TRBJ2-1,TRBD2,TGTGCCAGCAGTACTCTACGACTAGCGGGGGGCAATGAGCAGTTCTTC,CASSTLRLAGGNEQFF
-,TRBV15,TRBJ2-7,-,TGTGCCACCAGCAGAATGGACAATGGTGCCTACGAGCAGTACTTC,CATSRMDNGAYEQYF
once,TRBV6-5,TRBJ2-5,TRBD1,TGTGCCAGCAGTAAAGGACAGGGGCCGAGGGCGACCCAGTACTTC,CASSKGQGPRATQYF
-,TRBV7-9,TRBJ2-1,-,TGTGCCAGCAGCTTAGTGGAAAGAGGATACAATGAGCAGTTCTTC,CASSLVERGYNEQFF
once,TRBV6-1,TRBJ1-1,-,TGTGCCAGCAGTGAATTACTTAGACCGCGTGGGACTGAAGCTTTCTTT,CASSELLRPRGTEAFF
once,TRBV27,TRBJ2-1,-,TGTGCCAGCAGTTCCGCCGGGAGCTCCTACAATGAGCAGTTCTTC,CASSSAGSSYNEQFF
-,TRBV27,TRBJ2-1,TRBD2,TGTGCCAGCAGTTTAGTACTAGCGGGGGGATACAATGAGCAGTTCTTC,CASSLVLAGGYNEQFF
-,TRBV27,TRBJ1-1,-,TGTGCCAGCAGCCCCGGGGGATACACCTACACTGAAGCTTTCTTT,CASSPGGYTYTEAFF
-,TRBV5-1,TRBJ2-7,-,TGCGCCAGCAGCCCAACAGGGGGAGGGTCCTACGAGCAGTACTTC,CASSPTGGGSYEQYF
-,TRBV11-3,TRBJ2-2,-,TGTGCCAGCAGCCCACAGGGGAACACCGGGGAGCTGTTTTTT,CASSPQGNTGELFF
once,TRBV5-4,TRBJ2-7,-,TGTGCCAGCAGCTTGAAAGCGGAGAACTCCTACGAGCAGTACTTC,CASSLKAENSYEQYF
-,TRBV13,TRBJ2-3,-,TGTGCCAGCAGCTTAACGTCCGGGGCAGGCTCCCCAGATACGCAGTATTTT,CASSLTSGAGSPDTQYF
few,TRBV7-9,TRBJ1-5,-,TGTGCCAGCGGGCAGCCCCAGCATTTT,CASGQPQHF
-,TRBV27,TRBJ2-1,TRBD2,TGTGCCAGCAGCATGACTAGCGGGAGCAATGAGCAGTTCTTC,CASSMTSGSNEQFF
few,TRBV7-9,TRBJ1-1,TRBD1,TGTGCCAGCAGCCCCAGGGGGCGCCGGAACACTGAAGCTTTCTTT,CASSPRGRRNTEAFF
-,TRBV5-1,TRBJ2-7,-,TGCGCCAGCAGCGGGGTGTCGGAGATATACGAGCAGTACTTC,CASSGVSEIYEQYF
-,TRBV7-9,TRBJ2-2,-,TGTGCCAGCAGTGACCCGAACACCGGGGAGCTGTTTTTT,CASSDPNTGELFF
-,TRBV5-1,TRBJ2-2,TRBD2,TGCGCCAGCAGCTTGGGTCTAGCGGGTATCACCGGGGAGCTGTTTTTT,CASSLGLAGITGELFF
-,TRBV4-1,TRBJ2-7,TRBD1,TGCGCCAGCAGCCAAGTTCTGACAGGGGGCAACGAGCAGTACTTC,CASSQVLTGGNEQYF
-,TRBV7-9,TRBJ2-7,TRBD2,TGTGCCAGCAGCACACGCGATACGAAGCGGGGCACCTACGAGCAGTACTTC,CASSTRDTKRGTYEQYF
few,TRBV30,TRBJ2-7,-,TGTGCCTGGGGCCAGGGCACCGAGCAGTACTTC,CAWGQGTEQYF
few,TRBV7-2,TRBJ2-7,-,TGTGCCAGCAGCTTAGGGGGGTCTGGCCACGAGCAGTACTTC,CASSLGGSGHEQYF
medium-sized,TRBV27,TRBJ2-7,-,TGTGCCAGCAGTTTAAGGTCCCAAGCCTACGAGCAGTACTTC,CASSLRSQAYEQYF
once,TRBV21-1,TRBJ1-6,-,TGTGCCAGCAGCACTTCCTGTAGGACAGGGAATTCACCCCTCCACTTT,CASSTSCRTGNSPLHF
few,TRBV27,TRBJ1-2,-,TGTGCCAGCAGTTTAGGGGCAGATCACTTTAACTATGGCTACACCTTC,CASSLGADHFNYGYTF
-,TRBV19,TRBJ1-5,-,TGTGCCAGTCCGAGCAGGGACCCCAATCAGCCCCAGCATTTT,CASPSRDPNQPQHF
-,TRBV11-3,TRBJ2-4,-,TGTGCCAGCAGCTTAGAACAGGGAAACATTCAGTACTTC,CASSLEQGNIQYF
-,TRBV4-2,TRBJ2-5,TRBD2,TGTGCCAGCAGCCAAGGGGCGGGAGGGCCTGAGACCCAGTACTTC,CASSQGAGGPETQYF
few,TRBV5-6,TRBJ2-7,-,TGTGCCAGCAGCTTGGGGTCCGGCTCCTACGAGCAGTACTTC,CASSLGSGSYEQYF
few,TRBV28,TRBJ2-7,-,TGTGCCAGCACCTTATGGGGGCAAGACTACGAGCAGTACTTC,CASTLWGQDYEQYF
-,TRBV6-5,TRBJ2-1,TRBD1,TGTGCCAGCAGCCCGGACAGGAGCTCCTACAATGAGCAGTTCTTC,CASSPDRSSYNEQFF
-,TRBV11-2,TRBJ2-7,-,TGTGCCAGCAGCCACCCGGCGGGGCTCACTCCCTACGAGCAGTACTTC,CASSHPAGLTPYEQYF
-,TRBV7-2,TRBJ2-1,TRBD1,TGTGCCGGAACTCCGGGACAGGAATACAATGAGCAGTTCTTC,CAGTPGQEYNEQFF
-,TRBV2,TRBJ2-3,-,TGTGCCAGCAGTGAAGCAGGGGTTATAGGGGTGACAGATACGCAGTATTTT,CASSEAGVIGVTDTQYF
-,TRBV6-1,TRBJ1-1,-,TGTGCCAGCAGTGAACGAGCCAGCCACTTGAACACTGAAGCTTTCTTT,CASSERASHLNTEAFF
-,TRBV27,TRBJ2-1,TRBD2,TGTGCCAGCAGGCTAGCGGGAGGGCCGAATCCTTACAATGAGCAGTTCTTC,CASRLAGGPNPYNEQFF
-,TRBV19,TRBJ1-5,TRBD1,TGTGCCAGTAGTATAGATCGGGACAGAAATCAGCCCCAGCATTTT,CASSIDRDRNQPQHF
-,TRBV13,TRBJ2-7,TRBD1,TGTGCCAGCAGCTTAGGGGCAGGGGGCTACTACGAGCAGTACTTC,CASSLGAGGYYEQYF
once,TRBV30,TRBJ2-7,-,TGTGCCTGGAGTCCGGGGCCAGGGTTCAGCTACGAGCAGTACTTC,CAWSPGPGFSYEQYF
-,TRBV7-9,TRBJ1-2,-,TGTGCCAGCAGCATCGGGGTAGTGTTAGGCTACACCTTC,CASSIGVVLGYTF
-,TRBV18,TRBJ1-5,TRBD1,TGTGCCAGCTCACCCGTGGACAGGGCGGATCAGCCCCAGCATTTT,CASSPVDRADQPQHF
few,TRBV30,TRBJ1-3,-,TGTGCCTGGTCCGATAACTCTGGAAACACCATATATTTT,CAWSDNSGNTIYF
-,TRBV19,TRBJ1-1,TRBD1,TGTGCCAGTAGTACCCAGGGGGGCTCGGACACTGAAGCTTTCTTT,CASSTQGGSDTEAFF
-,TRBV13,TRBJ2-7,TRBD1,TGTGCCAGCAGCCCCTTCCCAGGGGGCCTCTCCTACGAGCAGTACTTC,CASSPFPGGLSYEQYF
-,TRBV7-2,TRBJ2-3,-,TGTGCCAGCGGGGGGCTGACAGATACGCAGTATTTT,CASGGLTDTQYF
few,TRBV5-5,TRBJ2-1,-,TGTGCCAGCAGTATCGGGTTGGTGGGTCTCACCGCCCACGAGCAGTTCTTC,CASSIGLVGLTAHEQFF
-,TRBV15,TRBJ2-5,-,TGTGCCACCAGCGGCAGGGGCGGGACCCAAGAGACCCAGTACTTC,CATSGRGGTQETQYF
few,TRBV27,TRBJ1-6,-,TGTGCCAGCTTAGGGGGGTATAATTCACCCCTCCACTTT,CASLGGYNSPLHF
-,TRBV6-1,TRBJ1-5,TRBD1,TGTGCCAGCAGTGGGCTCGACAGGGAGGATCAGCCCCAGCATTTT,CASSGLDREDQPQHF
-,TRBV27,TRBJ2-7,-,TGTGCCAGCAGCCCTCGGGACGGTTCCTACGAGCAGTACTTC,CASSPRDGSYEQYF
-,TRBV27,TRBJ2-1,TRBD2,TGTGCCAGCAGTAATACCCTAGCGGGAGCGGGCTACAATGAGCAGTTCTTC,CASSNTLAGAGYNEQFF
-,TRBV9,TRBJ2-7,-,TGTGCCAGCAGCGTGGGGGGCGGCGAGCAGTACTTC,CASSVGGGEQYF
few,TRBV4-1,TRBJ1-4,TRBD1,TGCGCCAGCAGCCCTTTATGGACAGGACGGACGGAAAAACTGTTTTTT,CASSPLWTGRTEKLFF